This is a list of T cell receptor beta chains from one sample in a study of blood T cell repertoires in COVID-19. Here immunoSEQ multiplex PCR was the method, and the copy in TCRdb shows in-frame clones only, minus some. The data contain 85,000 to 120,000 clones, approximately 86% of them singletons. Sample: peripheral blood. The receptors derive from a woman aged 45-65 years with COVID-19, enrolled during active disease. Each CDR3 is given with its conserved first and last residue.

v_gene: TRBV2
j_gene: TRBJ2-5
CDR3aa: CASSEWDRPYQETQYF

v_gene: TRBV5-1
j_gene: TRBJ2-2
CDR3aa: CASSGSVGDTGELFF

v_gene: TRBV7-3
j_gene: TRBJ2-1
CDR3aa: CASSSSGGAREQFF

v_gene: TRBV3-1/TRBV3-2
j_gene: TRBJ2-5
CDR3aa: CASSLGSGGRKTQYF

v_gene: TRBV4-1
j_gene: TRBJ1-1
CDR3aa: CASSRPGGYTEAFF

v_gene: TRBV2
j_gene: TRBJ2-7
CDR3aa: CASSDPVGGQGQSSYEQYF

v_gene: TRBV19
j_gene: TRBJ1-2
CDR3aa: CASSRTVLDYGYTF

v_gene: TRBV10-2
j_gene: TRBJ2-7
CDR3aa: CASSGAQGHEQYF

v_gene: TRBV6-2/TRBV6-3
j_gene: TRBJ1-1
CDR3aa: CASSYGGLNTEAFF

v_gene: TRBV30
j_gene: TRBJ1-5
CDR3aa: CAWSQGGRIQPQHF

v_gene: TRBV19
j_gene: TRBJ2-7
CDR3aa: CASSPHNPGGARDEQYF

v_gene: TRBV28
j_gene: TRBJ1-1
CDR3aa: CASSLAKTGTEAFF

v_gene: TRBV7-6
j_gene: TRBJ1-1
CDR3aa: CASSLGRGMKNTEAFF

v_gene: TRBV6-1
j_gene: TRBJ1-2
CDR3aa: CASSDYFDGYTF

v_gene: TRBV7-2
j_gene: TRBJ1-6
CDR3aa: CASTHAGKQSPLHF

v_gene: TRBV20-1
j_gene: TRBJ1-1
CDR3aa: CSASDSSGVNTEAFF

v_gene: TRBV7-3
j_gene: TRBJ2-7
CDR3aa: CASRHLATYEQYF

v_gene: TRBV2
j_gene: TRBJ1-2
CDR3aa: CASTTASSGYYGYTF

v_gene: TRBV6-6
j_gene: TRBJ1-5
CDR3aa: CASSFPELGQPQHF

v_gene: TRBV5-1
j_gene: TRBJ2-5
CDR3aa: CASSLAVAGSGETQYF

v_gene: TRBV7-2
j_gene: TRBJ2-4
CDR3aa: CASSLEGSGGARIRNIQYF

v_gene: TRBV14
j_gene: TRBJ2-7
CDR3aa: CASSQDARGGQGSYEQYF

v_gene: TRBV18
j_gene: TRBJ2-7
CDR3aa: CASSAGQGTYEQYF

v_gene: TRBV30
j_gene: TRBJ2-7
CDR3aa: CAWSVLGTGPPEQYF

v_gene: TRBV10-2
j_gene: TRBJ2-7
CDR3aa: CASSEFSSYEQYF

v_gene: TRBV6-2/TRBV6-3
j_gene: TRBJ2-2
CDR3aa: CASSLTGASGTGELFF

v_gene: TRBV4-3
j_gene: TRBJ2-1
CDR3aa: CASSQRKGFNEQFF

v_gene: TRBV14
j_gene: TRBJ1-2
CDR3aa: CASSRVGRSNYGYTF

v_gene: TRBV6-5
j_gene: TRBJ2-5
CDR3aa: CASSRQGARETQYF

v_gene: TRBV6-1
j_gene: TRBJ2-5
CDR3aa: CASSDPSGWVRETQYF

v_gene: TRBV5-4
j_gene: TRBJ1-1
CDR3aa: CASSLGNTRLTEAFF

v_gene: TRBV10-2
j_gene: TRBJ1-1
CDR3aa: CASRVSSTEAFF

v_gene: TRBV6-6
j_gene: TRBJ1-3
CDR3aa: CASRGTGAPSGNTIYF

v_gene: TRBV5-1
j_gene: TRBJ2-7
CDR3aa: CASSLDGVEQYF

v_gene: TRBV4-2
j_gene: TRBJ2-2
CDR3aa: CASSGGTGNTGELFF

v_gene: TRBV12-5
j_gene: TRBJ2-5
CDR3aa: CASGLGSLETQYF

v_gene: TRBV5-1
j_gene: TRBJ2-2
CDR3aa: CASSLAVSGSGELFF

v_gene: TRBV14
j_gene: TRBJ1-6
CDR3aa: CASSLTGSRSPLHF

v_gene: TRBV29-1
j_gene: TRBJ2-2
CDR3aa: CSVELATTGELFF

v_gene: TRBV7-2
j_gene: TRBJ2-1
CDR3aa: CASSLTVGTSHEQFF

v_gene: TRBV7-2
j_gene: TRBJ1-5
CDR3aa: CASSLAVEQPQHF

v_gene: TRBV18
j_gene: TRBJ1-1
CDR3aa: CASSLSTGGLEAFF

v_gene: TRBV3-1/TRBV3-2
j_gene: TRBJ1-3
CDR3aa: CASSQESASTIYF

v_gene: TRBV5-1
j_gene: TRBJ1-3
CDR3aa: CASSLGTAGNTIYF

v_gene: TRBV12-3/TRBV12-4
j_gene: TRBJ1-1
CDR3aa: CASRPGGTEAFF

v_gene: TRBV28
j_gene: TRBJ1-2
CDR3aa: CASSLSGEYGYTF

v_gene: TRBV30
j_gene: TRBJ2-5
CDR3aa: CAWKMTGGETQYF

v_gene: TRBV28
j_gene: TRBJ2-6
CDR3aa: CASSTDRALSGANVLTF

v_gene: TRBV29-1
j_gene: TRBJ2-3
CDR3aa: CSVLEGVTDTQYF

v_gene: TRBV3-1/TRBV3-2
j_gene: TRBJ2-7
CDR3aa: CASRQSGKQYF